Below, 27 T cell receptor beta chains from the same sample are listed, as sequenced in a study of response to subunit inactivated influenza vaccine. TCRdb recomputed calls from the RT-PCR reads with MiXCR, one row per CDR3 protein. The data show under 550,000 distinct CDR3 sequences, 7.6% seen once. Material: PBMCs from blood, obtained approximately 25 months after vaccination. These receptors were obtained from a man between 50 and 69 years old who received an inactivated influenza vaccine.

There are many counts of this clonotype. The chain combines TRBV29-1 with TRBJ1-2; D is unclear. This CDR3 is 12 amino acids long. Trimming shortened V by 3 bases and J by 0 bases, and 5 bases separated the two germline ends. CDR1 and CDR2 (germline): SQVTM, ANQGSEA. CDR3 bases: TGCAGCGTTGATTCGGCTAACTATGGCTACACCTTC. Translation gives CSVDSANYGYTF.

This clonotype was observed a handful of times. The V gene is TRBV20-1, the J gene TRBJ2-1, with D unresolved. Germline CDR1 is DFQATT and CDR2 is SNEGSKA (reference sequence). The ends were cut back, 0 bases at V and 5 bases at J, with 11 bases in the middle. The CDR3 is 14 amino acids. CDR3 amino acids: CSARDGSADNEQFF. The CDR3 DNA sequence: TGCAGTGCTAGAGATGGGTCCGCGGACAATGAGCAGTTCTTC.

This clonotype appeared many times. The chain is built from TRBV3-1 and TRBJ1-6; D call uncertain. V was cut by 3 bases and J by 0 bases, with 9 bases left in between. Germline V CDR1 and CDR2: LGHDT, YNNKEL (reference sequence). The CDR3 extends over 16 amino acids. CDR3 bases: TGTGCCAGCAGCCATAGGGCTTTCTCCTATAATTCACCCCTCCACTTT. Residues: CASSHRAFSYNSPLHF.

This chain uses TRBV5-1 with TRBJ2-7; D possibly matches TRBD1 or TRBD2 (5 bases each). With 2 bases removed from V and 0 bases from J, the gap between germline ends came to 15 bases. Germline-derived CDR1 and CDR2 are SGHRS and YFSETQ. The CDR3 is 16 residues long. CDR3 sequence: CASSFLPGTNSYEQYF. The CDR3 DNA is TGCGCCAGCAGCTTCTTGCCCGGGACGAACTCCTACGAGCAGTACTTC.

This clonotype occurred a few times. The V gene is TRBV7-8, the J gene TRBJ1-5; a weak D match, TRBD1 (5 bases). Trimming cost V 5 bases and J 7 bases, with 18 bases left between them. The CDR3 is 15 residues long. Germline values: CDR1 SGHVS, CDR2 FQNEAQ. The chain's CDR3 is CASSRQAGSGQPQHF. In DNA, the CDR3 is TGTGCCAGCAGCCGACAAGCGGGCTCAGGGCAGCCCCAGCATTTT.

The chain combines TRBV12-3 or TRBV12-4 with TRBJ2-5; D is possibly TRBD1 (6 bases). The V end was cut by 2 bases, the J end by 7 bases, with 11 bases between. CDR3 length equals 13 residues. The CDR3, as DNA: TGTGCCAGCAGTTTAAACAGGGCGGGGACCCAGTACTTC. Residues: CASSLNRAGTQYF.

The rearrangement uses TRBV5-1 and TRBJ1-4; D unclear. V was trimmed by 2 bases and J by 5 bases, leaving 13 bases between them. The CDR3 length is 15 residues. Germline-derived CDR1 and CDR2 are SGHRS and YFSETQ. For the CDR3, the DNA is TGCGCCAGCAGCTTTGGTACCTTCCGGAATGAAAAACTGTTTTTT. Translated: CASSFGTFRNEKLFF.

V gene TRBV25-1 combines with J gene TRBJ2-1; 11 bases agree with TRBD2. The CDR3 has 16 amino acids. V lost 1 base, J lost 10 bases, and 9 bases stayed unmatched. Germline-derived CDR1 and CDR2 are MGHDK and SYGVNS. CDR3 amino acids: CASSEWASGRLMEQFF. In DNA form, the CDR3 reads TGTGCCAGCAGTGAATGGGCTAGCGGGAGGTTAATGGAGCAGTTCTTC.

This clonotype was counted between two and nine times. The rearrangement uses TRBV11-2 and TRBJ2-1, with 8 bases aligning to TRBD2. Losses at the gene ends were 2 bases for V and 0 bases for J; bases not matched to a gene: 12. Germline assignment: CDR1 SGHAT and CDR2 FQNNGV. There are 19 residues in the CDR3. The CDR3 spells CASSLKRISGTPSYNEQFF. In DNA, the CDR3 is TGTGCCAGCAGCTTAAAACGAATTAGCGGGACACCCTCCTACAATGAGCAGTTCTTC.

Comment on this clonotype: A read error is possible here, since a much larger clone lies one base away. This chain connects TRBV4-3 to TRBJ2-3, with a tentative D call TRBD1 (6 bases). Germline V gene lookup returns CDR1 LGHNA and CDR2 YSLEER. This CDR3 is built from 16 residues. The CDR3 region is CASSQKTRGSTETQYF. In DNA, the CDR3 is TGCGCCAGCAGCCAGAAAACTAGGGGGAGCACAGAGACGCAGTATTTT.

This clonotype was recorded many times. The rearrangement joins TRBV29-1 to TRBJ1-1; D gene ambiguous. Germline V gene data show CDR1 as SQVTM and CDR2 as ANQGSEA. The CDR3 length is 13 residues. Deletions cut 3 bases from V and 2 bases from J, with 10 bases between. The CDR3 nucleotides are TGCAGCGTTGAGGGCAGATTTAACACTGAAGCTTTCTTT. This encodes CSVEGRFNTEAFF.

This clonotype was seen only a few times. V is TRBV5-1 and J is TRBJ1-1; no reliable D call. CDR3 length: 13 amino acids. Germline V CDR1 and CDR2: SGHRS, YFSETQ. With 0 bases removed from V and 6 bases from J, the gap between germline ends came to 9 bases. CDR3 coding DNA: TGCGCCAGCAGCTTGGTCGGGATTCCTGAAGCTTTCTTT. Translation: CASSLVGIPEAFF. The complete variable domain, with remaining parts taken from reference TRBV5-1 and TRBJ1-1, reads KAGVTQTPRYLIKTRGQQVTLSCSPISGHRSVSWYQQTPGQGLQFLFEYFSETQRNKGNFPGRFSGRQFSNSRSEMNVSTLELGDSALYLCASSLVGIPEAFFGQGTRLTVV.

This chain joins TRBV18 and TRBJ2-2, with 8 bases identical to TRBD1. This CDR3 contains 16 residues. The germline V gene has CDR1 KGHSH and CDR2 LQKENI. The J segment lost 5 bases and the V segment lost 3 bases, leaving 8 bases of the junction unmatched. The CDR3 DNA reads TGTGCCAGCTCACCCCAGCCAGGGGGCTTAACCGGGGAGCTGTTTTTT. Protein sequence: CASSPQPGGLTGELFF.

This clonotype has more than one count but fewer than ten. This rearrangement joins TRBV20-1 to TRBJ2-7; tentatively, D is TRBD1 (6 bases). V was trimmed by 5 bases and J by 0 bases, leaving 11 bases between them. CDR3 length: 13 amino acids. CDR1 and CDR2 from the germline V gene are DFQATT and SNEGSKA (reference sequence). CDR3: CSAAQGSSYEQYF. CDR3 sequence (DNA): TGCAGTGCTGCACAGGGAAGCTCCTACGAGCAGTACTTC.

This clonotype was seen a handful of times. The genes are TRBV7-2 and TRBJ1-5; no definite D call. The CDR3 loop spans 14 amino acids. Germline V gives CDR1 SGHTA, CDR2 FQGNSA. The ends were cut back, 3 bases at V and 3 bases at J, with 9 bases in the middle. The CDR3 loop is CASSFSTYNQPQHF. CDR3 bases: TGTGCCAGCAGCTTCTCTACGTACAATCAGCCCCAGCATTTT.

The chain employs TRBV10-3 and TRBJ2-1; 10 nucleotides line up with TRBD1. Looked up from germline, CDR1 is ENHRY and CDR2 is SYGVKD. The CDR3 spans 16 residues. With 4 bases clipped from V and 1 base from J, the junction kept 4 bases outside the gene matches. CDR3 nucleotides: TGTGCCATCAGTGGAGTGGGACAGGGGTCCTACAATGAGCAGTTCTTC. Protein sequence: CAISGVGQGSYNEQFF.

Many counts were recorded for this clonotype. V and J are TRBV20-1 and TRBJ2-1; D call uncertain. The CDR3 has 12 amino acids. Germline-derived CDR1 and CDR2 are DFQATT and SNEGSKA (reference sequence). V lost 4 bases, J lost 7 bases, and 11 bases lay in between. CDR3 in amino acids: CSATSPVNEQFF. The CDR3 nucleotides are TGCAGTGCTACAAGTCCAGTGAATGAGCAGTTCTTC.

This clonotype was counted only a few times. The V gene is TRBV5-1, the J gene TRBJ1-4, with a possible D match to TRBD1 (6 bases). The CDR3 runs to 16 residues. Trimming left V 2 bases short and J 0 bases short, with 11 bases between. Germline V gene sequence: CDR1 SGHRS, CDR2 YFSETQ. CDR3 coding DNA: TGCGCCAGCAGCTTAGGACAGATAGCAACTAATGAAAAACTGTTTTTT. The encoded protein is CASSLGQIATNEKLFF. The full variable domain, with the rest looked up from reference TRBV5-1 and TRBJ1-4, is KAGVTQTPRYLIKTRGQQVTLSCSPISGHRSVSWYQQTPGQGLQFLFEYFSETQRNKGNFPGRFSGRQFSNSRSEMNVSTLELGDSALYLCASSLGQIATNEKLFFGSGTQLSVL.

This CDR3 reads CASSWSGTGEETQYF. In DNA form, the CDR3 reads TGCGCCAGCAGCTGGTCCGGGACAGGGGAAGAGACCCAGTACTTC. V usage is TRBV5-1 and J usage is TRBJ2-5, with 10 bases matching TRBD1. This CDR3 is built from 15 residues. V lost 3 bases and J lost 3; bases outside the gene matches: 5. CDR1 and CDR2 from the germline V gene are SGHRS and YFSETQ.

The chain links TRBV4-1 to TRBJ1-4, with D possibly being TRBD1 (5 bases). Germline CDR1 MGHRA, CDR2 YSYEKL. There are 15 residues in the CDR3. The V end lost 1 base, the J end lost 7 bases, and 13 bases lay between the germline ends. Written as DNA, the CDR3 is TGCGCCAGCAGCCAAGTCGTCCAGGGCAGTGAAAAACTGTTTTTT. Translation gives CASSQVVQGSEKLFF.

The chain carries TRBV5-1 and TRBJ1-4, with a weak D call TRBD1 (6 bases). CDR3 size: 15 residues. Germline V gene lookup returns CDR1 SGHRS and CDR2 YFSETQ. The ends were cut back, 4 bases at V and 8 bases at J, with 18 bases in the middle. The CDR3 nucleotides read TGCGCCAGCAGCCCGTCACAGGGTTTGGGCGAAAAACTGTTTTTT. Translation: CASSPSQGLGEKLFF.

The CDR3 loop is CASSYEAGDWNTEAFF. CDR3 in DNA: TGTGCCAGCAGTTACGAGGCAGGGGATTGGAACACTGAAGCTTTCTTT. V usage is TRBV6-5 and J usage is TRBJ1-1; a weak D match, TRBD1 (6 bases). The CDR3 totals 16 residues. From germline, CDR1 is MNHEY and CDR2 SVGAGI. The germline V and J ends were trimmed by 2 bases and 1 base, with 14 bases remaining between them.

This clonotype has at least ten counts. The chain links TRBV6-5 to TRBJ1-5, with D uncertain. The CDR3 is 15 amino acids. Trimming left V 0 bases short and J 0 bases short, with 6 bases between. Germline-derived CDR1 and CDR2 are MNHEY and SVGAGI. The CDR3 sequence: CASSYSLYSNQPQHF. CDR3 bases: TGTGCCAGCAGTTACTCCTTATATAGCAATCAGCCCCAGCATTTT.

This rearrangement joins TRBV20-1 to TRBJ2-2, with no clear D. The CDR3 totals 14 residues. V lost 0 bases and J lost 3, with 8 bases in between. CDR1 is DFQATT and CDR2 is SNEGSKA in the germline V gene (reference sequence). DNA of the CDR3: TGCAGTGCTAGAGATGGAGCCTACACCGGGGAGCTGTTTTTT. Encoded protein: CSARDGAYTGELFF.

This clonotype showed up many times. The chain uses TRBV20-1 and TRBJ1-5; tentatively, D is TRBD1 (5 bases). The CDR3 contains 14 residues. CDR1 and CDR2 from the germline V gene are DFQATT and SNEGSKA (reference sequence). Trimming took 5 bases from V and 5 from J, leaving 16 bases between them. The CDR3 region has the DNA TGCAGTGCTGCCAAAGACAGCCTAGATCAGCCCCAGCATTTT. Translated: CSAAKDSLDQPQHF.

CDR3 DNA: TGCAGTGCTCGACCCCCTTACTATGGCTACACCTTC. It translates to CSARPPYYGYTF. The chain recombines TRBV20-1 with TRBJ1-2; no firm D call. The CDR3 contains 12 residues. The germline V gene encodes CDR1 DFQATT and CDR2 SNEGSKA (reference sequence). Trimming pared 5 bases from V and 3 bases from J, leaving 10 bases between.

The chain is built from TRBV20-1 and TRBJ2-7, with D maybe TRBD2 (7 bases). The CDR3 has 15 amino acids. CDR1 DFQATT and CDR2 SNEGSKA come from the germline V gene (reference sequence). The V end lost 5 bases, the J end lost 5 bases, and 22 bases lay between the germline ends. The CDR3 coding sequence is TGCAGTGCTGAGGGATGGGGGGGCGTATTAGACGAGCAGTACTTC. Translated: CSAEGWGGVLDEQYF.